This TCR beta chain was observed in a study of T cell changes during pregnancy in multiple sclerosis. CDR1 is MDHEN and CDR2 is SYDVKM in the germline V gene. J gave up 1 base and V 9 bases, and 6 bases lay outside the gene matches. The CDR3 sequence is 13 residues long. The assay was immunoSEQ multiplex PCR, and TCRdb's table has in-frame clones only and misses some. The sample records 35,000 to 45,000 clones, about 85% being singletons. This TCR derives from a female donor with multiple sclerosis, enrolled in a pregnancy study. The sequences come from CD4+ T cells from peripheral blood mononuclear cells, collected after pregnancy. V usage is TRBV28 and J usage is TRBJ2-7; 7 bases align to TRBD2. The CDR3 nucleotides are TGTGCCAGTGTCCGGGGGGATTCCTACGAGCAGTACTTC. As protein: CASVRGDSYEQYF.